This entry lists 15 T cell receptor beta chains sequenced from one sample in a study of T cell changes during pregnancy in multiple sclerosis. Generated by immunoSEQ multiplex PCR, the TCRdb table keeps only in-frame clones and is missing some. Found here are some 100,000 clones, around nine tenths of them singletons; the top ten hold around 1.2%. This specimen consisted of peripheral blood, obtained in the second trimester of pregnancy. These receptor sequences come from a female donor with multiple sclerosis, enrolled in a pregnancy study.

The CDR3 sequence is CASSPTSGSSYEQYF. The CDR3 DNA follows: TGCGCCAGCAGCCCGACTAGCGGGAGCTCCTACGAGCAGTACTTC. J is TRBJ2-7 and V is TRBV5-1; 12 bases map to TRBD2. Per germline, CDR1 SGHRS and CDR2 YFSETQ. The CDR3 sequence is 15 residues long. With 4 bases clipped from V and 0 bases from J, the junction kept 2 bases outside the gene matches.

The chain joins TRBV5-1 to TRBJ2-1; D uncertain. The CDR3 length is 13 residues. CDR1 and CDR2 from the germline V gene are SGHRS and YFSETQ. The V end was cut by 1 base, the J end by 3 bases, with 5 bases between. The CDR3 region is CASSLNNYNEQFF. In DNA form, the CDR3 reads TGCGCCAGCAGCTTGAACAACTACAATGAGCAGTTCTTC.

V gene TRBV28 combines with J gene TRBJ1-1; the D is unclear. Germline V gene data show CDR1 as MDHEN and CDR2 as SYDVKM. The length of the CDR3 is 15 residues. V was cut by 3 bases and J by 0 bases, with 11 bases left in between. As DNA, the CDR3 is TGTGCCAGCAGTTTTATCGACATCATGAACACTGAAGCTTTCTTT. Its protein product is CASSFIDIMNTEAFF.

The J gene is TRBJ1-1, the V gene TRBV2, with D possibly TRBD1 on 5 matching bases. Germline CDR1 is SNHLY and CDR2 is FYNNEI. The CDR3 has 16 residues. V shed 6 bases and J shed 0 bases, with 17 bases lying between them. The CDR3 nucleotides are TGTGCCAGCAGGAATTCGGCAGGGACTGTGAACACTGAAGCTTTCTTT. Its translation is CASRNSAGTVNTEAFF.

V gene TRBV18 combines with J gene TRBJ2-5; D is unclear. Germline CDR1 reads KGHSH; CDR2 reads LQKENI. The CDR3 length is 16 residues. V lost 0 bases and J lost 2, with 13 bases in between. Here the CDR3 DNA reads TGTGCCAGCTCACCACCGGGTAGGCGGTTTCAAGAGACCCAGTACTTC. Its translation: CASSPPGRRFQETQYF.

The chain couples TRBV5-1 to TRBJ1-1; 8 nucleotides agree with TRBD1. J lost 8 bases, V lost 4 bases, and 4 bases had no gene match. This CDR3 region has 12 residues. CDR1 and CDR2 (germline): SGHRS, YFSETQ. The CDR3 here is CASSPGQGEAFF. For the CDR3, the DNA is TGCGCCAGCAGCCCCGGACAGGGAGAAGCTTTCTTT.

With respect to this clone: The sample carries other DNA sequences with the same CDR3. The V call is TRBV5-4, the J call TRBJ1-3, with a possible D match to TRBD1 (5 bases). The ends were cut back, 3 bases at V and 0 bases at J, with 10 bases in the middle. The V gene's germline CDR1 is SGHNT and CDR2 YYREEE (reference sequence). The CDR3 runs 15 residues. The CDR3 spells CASSYDSHSGNTIYF. For the CDR3, the DNA is TGTGCCAGCAGCTACGACAGCCACTCTGGAAACACCATATATTTT.

This chain connects TRBV5-1 to TRBJ1-1, with 7 bases fitting TRBD1. The CDR3 runs to 13 residues. Germline V gene sequence: CDR1 SGHRS, CDR2 YFSETQ. V gave up 2 bases and J gave up 8 bases; unmatched junction bases: 6. CDR3 sequence: CASSFTTGTEAFF. CDR3 nucleotide sequence: TGCGCCAGCAGCTTCACGACAGGGACAGAAGCTTTCTTT.

The V and J genes are TRBV30 and TRBJ1-1; 8 bases fit TRBD1. CDR3 size: 17 residues. Per germline, CDR1 GTSNPN and CDR2 SVGIG (reference sequence). V trimming: 0 bases; J trimming: 1 base; junction bases outside the gene matches: 10. The CDR3 region has the DNA TGTGCCTGGAGTGTACCCTCGACAGGGGCGTGGAACACTGAAGCTTTCTTT. Translation: CAWSVPSTGAWNTEAFF.

CDR3 in amino acids: CASSGGGAGTLYNEQFF. The DNA for the CDR3 is TGTGCCAGCAGCGGTGGGGGAGCGGGAACCCTTTACAATGAGCAGTTCTTC. The rearrangement uses TRBV5-4 and TRBJ2-1, with TRBD2 matching 7 bases. Germline CDR1 SGHNT, CDR2 YYREEE (reference sequence). V was pared by 4 bases and J by 4 bases, with 14 bases of the junction left unmatched. The CDR3 runs 17 residues.

V and J are TRBV9 and TRBJ2-3, with TRBD2 matching over 12 bases. Trimming took 3 bases from V and 3 from J; bases not matched to a gene: 11. The V gene's germline CDR1 is SGDLS and CDR2 YYNGEE. This CDR3 has 18 residues. CDR3 sequence reads: CASSATPSGRGGTDTQYF. CDR3 in DNA: TGTGCCAGCAGCGCCACCCCTAGCGGGAGGGGAGGGACAGATACGCAGTATTTT.

V is TRBV11-2 and J is TRBJ2-1; the D gene is possibly TRBD2 (7 bases). The CDR3 has 16 residues. From germline, CDR1 is SGHAT and CDR2 FQNNGV. V shed 7 bases and J shed 8 bases, with 24 bases lying between them. The CDR3 loop reads CASNLRGGELSHEQFF. CDR3 coding DNA: TGTGCCAGCAATTTAAGGGGGGGGGAGCTATCCCATGAGCAGTTCTTC.

The V call is TRBV27, the J call TRBJ2-2; no clear D. The CDR3 consists of 12 residues. V was shortened by 5 bases and J by 2 bases, with 3 bases between the two germline ends. Germline values: CDR1 MNHEY, CDR2 SMNVEV (reference sequence). The CDR3 reads CASSLNTGELFF. The CDR3 DNA follows: TGTGCCAGCAGTCTTAACACCGGGGAGCTGTTTTTT.

The V gene is TRBV5-1, the J gene TRBJ2-7, with 10 bases aligning to TRBD2. The CDR3 contains 16 residues. V shed 2 bases and J 6 bases; nucleotides not matched to a gene: 11. The germline V gene has CDR1 SGHRS and CDR2 YFSETQ. The CDR3, as DNA: TGCGCCAGCAGCTTCCGACTAGCGGGCCCACCCCCCGAGCAGTACTTC. Translating it yields CASSFRLAGPPPEQYF.

This clone was seen once. This chain connects TRBV7-6 to TRBJ2-1; 8 nucleotides match TRBD2. The CDR3 runs to 16 residues. Germline V gene data show CDR1 as SGHVS and CDR2 as FNYEAQ. With 4 bases clipped from V and 4 bases from J, the junction kept 9 bases outside the gene matches. The CDR3 region has the DNA TGTGCCAGCAGCTCCCCTCCGACTAGCGCTTACAATGAGCAGTTCTTC. This sequence encodes CASSSPPTSAYNEQFF.